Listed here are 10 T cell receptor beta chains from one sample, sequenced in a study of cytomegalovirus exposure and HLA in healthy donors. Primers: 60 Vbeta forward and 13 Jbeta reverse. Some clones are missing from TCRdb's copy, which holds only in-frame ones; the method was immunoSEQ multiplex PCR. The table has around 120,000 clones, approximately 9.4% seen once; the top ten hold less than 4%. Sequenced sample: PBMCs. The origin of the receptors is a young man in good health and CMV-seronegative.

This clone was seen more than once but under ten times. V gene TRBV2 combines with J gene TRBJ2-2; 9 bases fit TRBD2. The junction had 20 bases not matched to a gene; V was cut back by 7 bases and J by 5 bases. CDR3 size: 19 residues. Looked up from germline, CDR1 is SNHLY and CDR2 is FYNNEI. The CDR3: CASKEEGSGLAERTGELFF. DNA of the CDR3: TGTGCCAGCAAGGAAGAGGGGTCGGGACTAGCTGAAAGGACCGGGGAGCTGTTTTTT.

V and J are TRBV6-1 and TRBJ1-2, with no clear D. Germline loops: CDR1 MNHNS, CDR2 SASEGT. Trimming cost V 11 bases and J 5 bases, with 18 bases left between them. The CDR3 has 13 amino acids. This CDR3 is CASRLEGLYGYTF. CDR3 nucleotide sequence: TGTGCCTCACGCCTGGAGGGTCTTTATGGCTACACCTTC.

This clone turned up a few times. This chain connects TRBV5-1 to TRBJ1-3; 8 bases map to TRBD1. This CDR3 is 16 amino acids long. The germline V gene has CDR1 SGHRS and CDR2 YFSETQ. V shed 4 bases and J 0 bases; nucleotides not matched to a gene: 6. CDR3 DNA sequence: TGCGCCAGCAGCGGAGCAGGGGGCATCTCTGGAAACACCATATATTTT. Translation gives CASSGAGGISGNTIYF.

The CDR3 DNA reads TGTGCCAGCAGCCGTCAGGGGGGCAGCTATGGCTACACCTTC. Amino acids: CASSRQGGSYGYTF. The V and J genes are TRBV7-2 and TRBJ1-2; 7 bases map to TRBD1. After removal of 5 bases from V and 4 bases from J, the junction contained 7 bases not matched to a gene. The germline CDR1 and CDR2 sequences are SGHTA and FQGNSA. The CDR3 extends over 14 amino acids.

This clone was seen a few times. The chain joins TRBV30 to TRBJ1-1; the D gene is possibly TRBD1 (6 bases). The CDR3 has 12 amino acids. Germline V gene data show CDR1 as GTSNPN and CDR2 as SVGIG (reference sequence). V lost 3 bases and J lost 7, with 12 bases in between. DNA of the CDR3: TGTGCCTGGAGCGAGGACAGAAGTGAAGCTTTCTTT. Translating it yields CAWSEDRSEAFF.

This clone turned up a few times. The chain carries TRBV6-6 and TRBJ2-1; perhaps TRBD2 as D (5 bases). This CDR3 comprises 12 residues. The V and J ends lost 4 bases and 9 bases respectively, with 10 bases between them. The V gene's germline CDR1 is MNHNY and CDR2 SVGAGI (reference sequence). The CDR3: CASSSGMSEQFF. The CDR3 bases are TGTGCCAGCAGTTCCGGGATGAGTGAGCAGTTCTTC.

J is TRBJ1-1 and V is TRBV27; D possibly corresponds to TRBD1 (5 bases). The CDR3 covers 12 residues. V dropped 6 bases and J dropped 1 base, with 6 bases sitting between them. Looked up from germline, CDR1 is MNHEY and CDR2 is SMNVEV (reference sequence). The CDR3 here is CASRGQNTEAFF. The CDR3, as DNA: TGTGCCAGCAGAGGACAGAACACTGAAGCTTTCTTT.

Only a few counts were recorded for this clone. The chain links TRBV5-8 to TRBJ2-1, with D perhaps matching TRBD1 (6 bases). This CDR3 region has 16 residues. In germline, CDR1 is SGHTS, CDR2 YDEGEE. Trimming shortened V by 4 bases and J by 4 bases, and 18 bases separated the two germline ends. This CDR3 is CASSRREGGRYNEQFF. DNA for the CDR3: TGTGCCAGCAGCCGCCGAGAAGGGGGAAGGTACAATGAGCAGTTCTTC.

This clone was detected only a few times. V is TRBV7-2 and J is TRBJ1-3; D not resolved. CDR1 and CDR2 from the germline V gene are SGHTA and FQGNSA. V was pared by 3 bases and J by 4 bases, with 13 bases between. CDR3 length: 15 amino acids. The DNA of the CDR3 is TGTGCCAGCAGCTTTGTCTCACTCTCGGGAAACACCATATATTTT. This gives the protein CASSFVSLSGNTIYF.

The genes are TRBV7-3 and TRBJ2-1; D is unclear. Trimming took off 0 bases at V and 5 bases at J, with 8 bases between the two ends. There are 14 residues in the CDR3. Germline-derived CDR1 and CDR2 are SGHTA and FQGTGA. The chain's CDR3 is CASSLTHLNNEQFF. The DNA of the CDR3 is TGTGCCAGCAGCTTAACGCACTTAAACAATGAGCAGTTCTTC. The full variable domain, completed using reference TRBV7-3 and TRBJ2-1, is GAGVSQTPSNKVTEKGKYVELRCDPISGHTALYWYRQSLGQGPEFLIYFQGTGAADDSGLPNDRFFAVRPEGSVSTLKIQRTERGDSAVYLCASSLTHLNNEQFFGPGTRLTVL.